Reported below is one T cell receptor beta chain. Antigen specificity is unknown. These data come from a study of identifying expanded T cells in peripheral blood. General study results and limits: Clone count variance between approximately 2-week samples rose with total template count. Differentially abundant clones: roughly 1.2 between replicates, approximately 16 at approximately two weeks, over 18 at four.

The CDR3 totals 14 residues. The V and J ends lost 4 bases and 2 bases, in that order; junction bases with no gene match: 5. Germline V gene data show CDR1 as SGHNT and CDR2 as YYREEE (reference sequence). Profiled with immunoSEQ multiplex PCR; TCRdb holds only in-frame clones, not every one. The sample has 85,000 to 100,000 clones, around 89% seen once. No infections or other immune events were documented during collection. Specimen: blood. The receptor's source is a person between 18 and 75 years old in good health. The J gene is TRBJ2-5, the V gene TRBV5-4, with TRBD1 matching 7 bases. CDR3: CASSSPGQQETQYF. CDR3 DNA sequence: TGTGCCAGCAGCAGTCCGGGACAGCAAGAGACCCAGTACTTC.